This T cell receptor beta chain was captured by sequencing in a study of cytotoxic CD8 clonotypes in ibrutinib-treated CLL. The V gene lost 4 bases and the J gene lost 0 bases, with 16 bases spanning the gap. CDR3 length equals 17 residues. Germline-derived CDR1 and CDR2 are MDHEN and SYDVKM. Method: immunoSEQ multiplex PCR; TCRdb's copy keeps in-frame clones and lacks some. Found here are 150,000 or so clones, approximately 90% of them singletons; the top ten hold roughly 3%. The clonotype originates from a human donor with chronic lymphocytic leukemia. This material consisted of PBMCs, taken at disease progression, from a patient treated with ibrutinib. This chain uses TRBV28 with TRBJ2-1; tentative D call: TRBD1 (6 bases). CDR3: CASSSDHRVASYNEQFF. DNA of the CDR3: TGTGCCAGCAGTTCGGACCACAGGGTAGCCTCCTACAATGAGCAGTTCTTC.